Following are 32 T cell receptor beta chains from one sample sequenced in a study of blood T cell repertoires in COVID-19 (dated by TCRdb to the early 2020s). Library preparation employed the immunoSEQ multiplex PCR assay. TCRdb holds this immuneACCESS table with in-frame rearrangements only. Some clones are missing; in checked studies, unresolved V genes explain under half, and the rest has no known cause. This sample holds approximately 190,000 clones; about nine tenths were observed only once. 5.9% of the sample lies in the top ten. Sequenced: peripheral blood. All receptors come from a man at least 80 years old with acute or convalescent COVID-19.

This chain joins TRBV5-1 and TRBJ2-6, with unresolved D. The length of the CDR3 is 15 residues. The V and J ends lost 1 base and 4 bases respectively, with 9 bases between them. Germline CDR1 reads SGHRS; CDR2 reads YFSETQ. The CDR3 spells CASSLTWAGANVLTF. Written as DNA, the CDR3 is TGCGCCAGCAGCTTGACGTGGGCCGGGGCCAACGTCCTGACTTTC. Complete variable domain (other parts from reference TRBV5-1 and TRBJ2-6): KAGVTQTPRYLIKTRGQQVTLSCSPISGHRSVSWYQQTPGQGLQFLFEYFSETQRNKGNFPGRFSGRQFSNSRSEMNVSTLELGDSALYLCASSLTWAGANVLTFGAGSRLTVL.

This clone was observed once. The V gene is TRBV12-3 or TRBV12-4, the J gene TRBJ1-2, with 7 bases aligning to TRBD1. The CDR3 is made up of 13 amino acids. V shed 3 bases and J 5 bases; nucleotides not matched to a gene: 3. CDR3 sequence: CASSFRDRYGYTF. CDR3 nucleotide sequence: TGTGCCAGCAGTTTCCGGGACAGATATGGCTACACCTTC.

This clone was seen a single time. CDR3 protein: CASSLNRGMTEAFF. The CDR3 DNA reads TGTGCCAGCAGCCTAAACCGGGGAATGACTGAAGCTTTCTTT. The V call is TRBV3-1 (or the pseudogene TRBV3-2), the J call TRBJ1-1; D ambiguous. The length of the CDR3 is 14 residues. CDR1 is LGHDT and CDR2 is YNNKEL in the germline V gene (reference sequence). Trimming took off 4 bases at V and 5 bases at J, with 14 bases between the two ends.

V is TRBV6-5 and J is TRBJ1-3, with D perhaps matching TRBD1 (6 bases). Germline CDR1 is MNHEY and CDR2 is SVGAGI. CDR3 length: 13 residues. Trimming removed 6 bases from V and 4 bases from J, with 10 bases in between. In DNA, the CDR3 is TGTGCCAGCAGCAAGGACAGAGGAAACACCATATATTTT. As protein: CASSKDRGNTIYF.

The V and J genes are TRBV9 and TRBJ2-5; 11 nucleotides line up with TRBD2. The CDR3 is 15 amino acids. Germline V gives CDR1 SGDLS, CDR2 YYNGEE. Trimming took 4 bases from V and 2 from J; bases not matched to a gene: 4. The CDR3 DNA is TGTGCCAGCAGCCCAGTAGCGGGAGGGCAAGAGACCCAGTACTTC. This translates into CASSPVAGGQETQYF. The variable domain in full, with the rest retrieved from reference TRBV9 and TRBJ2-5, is DSGVTQTPKHLITATGQRVTLRCSPRSGDLSVYWYQQSLDQGLQFLIQYYNGEERAKGNILERFSAQQFPDLHSELNLSSLELGDSALYFCASSPVAGGQETQYFGPGTRLLVL.

CDR3 amino acids: CASSFGSGRRNEQFF. The CDR3 nucleotides read TGTGCCAGCAGCTTTGGGAGCGGGAGGCGGAATGAGCAGTTCTTC. V usage is TRBV7-2 and J usage is TRBJ2-1; 9 positions match TRBD2. Germline V gives CDR1 SGHTA, CDR2 FQGNSA. J lost 7 bases, V lost 3 bases, and 7 bases had no gene match. This CDR3 has 15 residues.

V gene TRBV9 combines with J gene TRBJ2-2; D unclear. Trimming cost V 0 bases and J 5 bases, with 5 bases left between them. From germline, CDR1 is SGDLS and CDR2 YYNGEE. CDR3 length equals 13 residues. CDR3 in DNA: TGTGCCAGCAGCGTAGCCAGTACCGGGGAGCTGTTTTTT. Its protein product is CASSVASTGELFF.

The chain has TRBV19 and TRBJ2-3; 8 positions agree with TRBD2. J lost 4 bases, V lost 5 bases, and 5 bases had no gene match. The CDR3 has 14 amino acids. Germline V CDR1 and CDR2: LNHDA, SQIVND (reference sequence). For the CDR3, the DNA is TGTGCCAGTAGTTTTGGGACTAGGGCAGATACGCAGTATTTT. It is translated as CASSFGTRADTQYF.

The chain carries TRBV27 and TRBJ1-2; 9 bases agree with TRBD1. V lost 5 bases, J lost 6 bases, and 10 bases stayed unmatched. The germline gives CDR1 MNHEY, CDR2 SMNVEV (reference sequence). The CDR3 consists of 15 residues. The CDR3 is CASSPFQTGGHGYTF. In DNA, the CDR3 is TGTGCCAGCAGTCCCTTTCAGACAGGGGGACATGGCTACACCTTC.

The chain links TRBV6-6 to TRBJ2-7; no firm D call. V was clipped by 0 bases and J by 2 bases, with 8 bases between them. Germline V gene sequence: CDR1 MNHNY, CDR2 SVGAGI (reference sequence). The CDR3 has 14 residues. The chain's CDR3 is CASSYSRSPYEQYF. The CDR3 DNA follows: TGTGCCAGCAGTTACTCGCGGAGCCCCTACGAGCAGTACTTC.

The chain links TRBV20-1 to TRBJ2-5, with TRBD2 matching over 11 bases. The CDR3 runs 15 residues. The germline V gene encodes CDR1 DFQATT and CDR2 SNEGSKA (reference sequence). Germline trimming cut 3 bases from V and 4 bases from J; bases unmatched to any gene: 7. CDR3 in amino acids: CSASTSGSSRETQYF. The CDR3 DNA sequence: TGCAGTGCTAGTACTAGCGGGAGTTCGCGAGAGACCCAGTACTTC.

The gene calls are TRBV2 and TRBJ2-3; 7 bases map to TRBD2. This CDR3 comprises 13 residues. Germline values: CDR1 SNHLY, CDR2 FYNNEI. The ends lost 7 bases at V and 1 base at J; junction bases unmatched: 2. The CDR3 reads CASNREGTDTQYF. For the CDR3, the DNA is TGTGCCAGCAATCGGGAGGGCACAGATACGCAGTATTTT. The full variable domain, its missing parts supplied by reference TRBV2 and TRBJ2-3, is EPEVTQTPSHQVTQMGQEVILRCVPISNHLYFYWYRQILGQKVEFLVSFYNNEISEKSEIFDDQFSVERPDGSNFTLKIRSTKLEDSAMYFCASNREGTDTQYFGPGTRLTVL.

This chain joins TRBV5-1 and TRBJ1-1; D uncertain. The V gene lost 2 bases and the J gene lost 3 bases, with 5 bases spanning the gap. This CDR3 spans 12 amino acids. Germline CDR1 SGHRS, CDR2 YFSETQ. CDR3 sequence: CASSFRDTEAFF. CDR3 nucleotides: TGCGCCAGCAGCTTCCGGGACACTGAAGCTTTCTTT.

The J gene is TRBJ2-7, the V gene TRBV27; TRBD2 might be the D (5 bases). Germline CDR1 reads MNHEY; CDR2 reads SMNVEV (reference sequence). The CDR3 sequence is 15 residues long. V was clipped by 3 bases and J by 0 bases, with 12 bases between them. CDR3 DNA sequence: TGTGCCAGCAGTTTCACCGGGATCAGCTCCTACGAGCAGTACTTC. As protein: CASSFTGISSYEQYF.

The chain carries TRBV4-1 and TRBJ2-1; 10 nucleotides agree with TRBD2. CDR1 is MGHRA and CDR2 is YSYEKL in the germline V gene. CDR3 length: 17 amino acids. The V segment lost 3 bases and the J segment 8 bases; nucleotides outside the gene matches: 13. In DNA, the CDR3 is TGCGCCAGCAGCCAGGAGAGGCTAGCGGGAGTCTTATATGAGCAGTTCTTC. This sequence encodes CASSQERLAGVLYEQFF.

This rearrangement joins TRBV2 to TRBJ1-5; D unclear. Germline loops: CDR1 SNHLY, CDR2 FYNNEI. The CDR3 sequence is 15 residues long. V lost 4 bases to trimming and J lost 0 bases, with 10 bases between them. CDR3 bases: TGTGCCAGCAGTGTTCTAAGTAATAGCAATCAGCCCCAGCATTTT. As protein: CASSVLSNSNQPQHF.

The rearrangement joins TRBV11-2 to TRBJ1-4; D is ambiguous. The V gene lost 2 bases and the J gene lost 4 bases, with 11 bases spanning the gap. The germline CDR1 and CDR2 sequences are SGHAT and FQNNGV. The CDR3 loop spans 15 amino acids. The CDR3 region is CASSLRRRVNEKLFF. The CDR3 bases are TGTGCCAGCAGCTTAAGACGGAGGGTTAATGAAAAACTGTTTTTT.

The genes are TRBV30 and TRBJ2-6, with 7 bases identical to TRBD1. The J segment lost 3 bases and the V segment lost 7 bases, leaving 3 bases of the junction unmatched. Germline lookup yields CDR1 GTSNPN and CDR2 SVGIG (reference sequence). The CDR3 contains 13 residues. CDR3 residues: CALDRSGANVLTF. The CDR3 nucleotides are TGTGCCTTGGACAGGAGTGGGGCCAACGTCCTGACTTTC.

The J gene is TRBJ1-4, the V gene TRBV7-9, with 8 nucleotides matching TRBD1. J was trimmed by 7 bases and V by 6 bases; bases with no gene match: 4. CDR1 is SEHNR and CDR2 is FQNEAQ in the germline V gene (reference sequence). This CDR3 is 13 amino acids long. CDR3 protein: CASSTGGGEKLFF. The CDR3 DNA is TGTGCCAGCAGTACAGGGGGTGGTGAAAAACTGTTTTTT. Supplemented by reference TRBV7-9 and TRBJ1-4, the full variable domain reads DTGVSQNPRHKITKRGQNVTFRCDPISEHNRLYWYRQTLGQGPEFLTYFQNEAQLEKSRLLSDRFSAERPKGSFSTLEIQRTEQGDSAMYLCASSTGGGEKLFFGSGTQLSVL.

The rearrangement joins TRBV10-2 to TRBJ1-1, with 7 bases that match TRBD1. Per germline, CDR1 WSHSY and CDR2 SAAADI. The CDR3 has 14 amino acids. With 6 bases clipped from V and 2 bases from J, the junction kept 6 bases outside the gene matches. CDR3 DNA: TGCGCCAGCAGGACCGGGACAGCCAACACTGAAGCTTTCTTT. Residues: CASRTGTANTEAFF.

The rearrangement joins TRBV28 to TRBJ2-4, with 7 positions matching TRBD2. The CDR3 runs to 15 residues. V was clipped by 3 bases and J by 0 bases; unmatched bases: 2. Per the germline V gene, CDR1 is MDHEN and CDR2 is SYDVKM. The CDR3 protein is CASSLGGEAKNIQYF. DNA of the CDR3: TGTGCCAGCAGTTTGGGGGGGGAAGCCAAAAACATTCAGTACTTC.

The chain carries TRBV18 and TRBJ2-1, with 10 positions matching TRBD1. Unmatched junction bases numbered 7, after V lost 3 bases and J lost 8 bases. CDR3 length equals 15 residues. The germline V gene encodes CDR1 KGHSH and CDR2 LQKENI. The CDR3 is CASSPRQGAEYEQFF. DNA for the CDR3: TGTGCCAGCTCACCTCGACAGGGGGCTGAGTATGAGCAGTTCTTC.

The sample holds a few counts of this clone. The CDR3 bases are TGTGCCAGCAGCCCCTTGGGCAGCTCCTACAATGAGCAGTTCTTC. It is translated as CASSPLGSSYNEQFF. The chain carries TRBV7-8 and TRBJ2-1; D unclear. Per the germline V gene, CDR1 is SGHVS and CDR2 is FQNEAQ. Trimming removed 5 bases at V and 0 bases at J, with 11 bases between. This CDR3 spans 15 amino acids.

The DNA of the CDR3 is TGCGCCAGCAGCCCATCCACCCCTATACAGGGGACCACCGGGGAGCTGTTTTTT. It yields the protein CASSPSTPIQGTTGELFF. This chain links TRBV5-1 with TRBJ2-2; 7 positions agree with TRBD1. This CDR3 comprises 18 residues. Germline assignment: CDR1 SGHRS and CDR2 YFSETQ. V was pared by 4 bases and J by 4 bases, with 16 bases of the junction left unmatched.

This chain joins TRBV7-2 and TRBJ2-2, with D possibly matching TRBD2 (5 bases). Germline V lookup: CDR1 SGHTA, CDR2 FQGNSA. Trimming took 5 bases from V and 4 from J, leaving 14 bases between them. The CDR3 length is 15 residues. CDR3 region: CASSLLDFPTGELFF. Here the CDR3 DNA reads TGTGCCAGCAGCCTTTTGGACTTTCCCACCGGGGAGCTGTTTTTT.

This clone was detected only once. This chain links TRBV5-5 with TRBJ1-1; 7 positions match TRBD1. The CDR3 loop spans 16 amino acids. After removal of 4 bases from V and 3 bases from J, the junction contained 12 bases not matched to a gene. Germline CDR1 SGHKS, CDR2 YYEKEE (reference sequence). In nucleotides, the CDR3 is TGTGCCAGCAGCCCCTGGGCAGGGGGTGACTACACTGAAGCTTTCTTT. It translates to CASSPWAGGDYTEAFF.

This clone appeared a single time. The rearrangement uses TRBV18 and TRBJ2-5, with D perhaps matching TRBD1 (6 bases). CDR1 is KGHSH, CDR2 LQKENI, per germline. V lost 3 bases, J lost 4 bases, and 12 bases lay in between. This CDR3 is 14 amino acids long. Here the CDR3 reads CASSPQGRGETQYF. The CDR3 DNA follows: TGTGCCAGCTCACCCCAGGGGCGAGGAGAGACCCAGTACTTC.

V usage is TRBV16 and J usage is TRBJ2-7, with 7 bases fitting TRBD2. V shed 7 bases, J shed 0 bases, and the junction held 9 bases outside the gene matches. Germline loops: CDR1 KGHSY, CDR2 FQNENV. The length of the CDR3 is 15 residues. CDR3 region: CASTPRASGSYEQYV. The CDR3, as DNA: TGTGCCAGCACCCCTCGGGCTAGCGGCTCCTACGAGCAGTACGTC.

CDR3 sequence reads: CATSSGTRQYEQYV. CDR3 bases: TGTGCCACCAGTTCCGGGACTCGCCAATACGAGCAGTACGTC. V and J are TRBV24-1 and TRBJ2-7; tentative D call: TRBD2 (6 bases). V dropped 6 bases and J dropped 4 bases, with 15 bases sitting between them. Germline V lookup: CDR1 KGHDR, CDR2 SFDVKD. This CDR3 contains 14 residues.

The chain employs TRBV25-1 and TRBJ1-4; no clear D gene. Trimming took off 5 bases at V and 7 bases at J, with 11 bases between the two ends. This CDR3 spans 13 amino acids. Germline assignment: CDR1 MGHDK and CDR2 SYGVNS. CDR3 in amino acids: CASSTTYSEKLFF. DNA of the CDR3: TGTGCCAGCAGTACGACATATAGTGAAAAACTGTTTTTT.

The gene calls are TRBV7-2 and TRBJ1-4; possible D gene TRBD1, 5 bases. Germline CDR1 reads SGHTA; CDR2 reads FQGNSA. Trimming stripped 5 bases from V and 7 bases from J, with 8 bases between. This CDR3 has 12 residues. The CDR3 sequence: CASSGTGEKLFF. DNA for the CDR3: TGTGCCAGCAGCGGTACAGGTGAAAAACTGTTTTTT.

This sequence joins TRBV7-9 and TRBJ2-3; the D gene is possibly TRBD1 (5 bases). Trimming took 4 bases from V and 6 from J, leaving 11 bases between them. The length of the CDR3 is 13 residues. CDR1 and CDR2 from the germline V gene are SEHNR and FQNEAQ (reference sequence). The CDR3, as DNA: TGTGCCAGCAGCTCGGGCAGGGCCGATACGCAGTATTTT. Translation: CASSSGRADTQYF.